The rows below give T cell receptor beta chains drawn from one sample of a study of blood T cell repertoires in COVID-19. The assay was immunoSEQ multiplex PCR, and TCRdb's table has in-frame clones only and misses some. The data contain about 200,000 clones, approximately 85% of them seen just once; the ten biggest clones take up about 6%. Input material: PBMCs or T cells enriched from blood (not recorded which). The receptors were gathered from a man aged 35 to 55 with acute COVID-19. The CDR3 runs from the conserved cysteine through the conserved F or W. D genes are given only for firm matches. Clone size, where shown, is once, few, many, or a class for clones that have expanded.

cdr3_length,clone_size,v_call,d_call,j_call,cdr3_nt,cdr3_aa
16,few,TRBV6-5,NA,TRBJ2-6,TGTGCCAGCAGTTATGAGGCGGGCTCTGGGGCCAACGTCCTGACTTTC,CASSYEAGSGANVLTF
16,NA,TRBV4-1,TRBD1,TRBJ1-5,TGCGCCAGCAGCCAAGATCGAGGGGGCGGCAATCAGCCCCAGCATTTT,CASSQDRGGGNQPQHF
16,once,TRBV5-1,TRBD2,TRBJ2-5,TGCGCCAGCAGCTTGAGGTCTAGCGGGAGTTCAGAGACCCAGTACTTC,CASSLRSSGSSETQYF
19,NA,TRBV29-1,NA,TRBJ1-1,TGCAGCGTTGTCCCGGGGATCTCCTACCTTTTATCTAAGAACACTGAAGCTTTCTTT,CSVVPGISYLLSKNTEAFF
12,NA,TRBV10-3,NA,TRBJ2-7,TGTGCCATCAGGGGAGAAGCAAGGGAGCAGTACTTC,CAIRGEAREQYF
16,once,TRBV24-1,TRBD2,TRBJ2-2,TGTGCCACCAGCCGATCTAGCGGGAGAAGGACCGGGGAGCTGTTTTTT,CATSRSSGRRTGELFF
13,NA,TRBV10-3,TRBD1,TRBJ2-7,TGTGCCAGTGCCCCGGGACAGGGGGGAGTTGAGTACTTC,CASAPGQGGVEYF
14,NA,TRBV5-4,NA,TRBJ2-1,TGTGCCAGCAGCGTGGGACTGTCTAACAATGAGCAGTTCTTC,CASSVGLSNNEQFF
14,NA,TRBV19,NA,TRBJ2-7,TGTGCCAGTAGTAAATCCGGGTCGCTTTACGAGCAGTACTTC,CASSKSGSLYEQYF
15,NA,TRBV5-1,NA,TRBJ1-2,TGCGCCAGCAGCTTGGCCGGGAGCACCTCCTATGGCTACACCTTC,CASSLAGSTSYGYTF
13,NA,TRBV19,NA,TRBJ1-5,TGTGCCAGTCAATTCGGGGACAATCAGCCCCAGCATTTT,CASQFGDNQPQHF
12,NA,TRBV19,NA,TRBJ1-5,TGTGCCAGCGGGAGCGGGTTTCAGCCCCAGCATTTT,CASGSGFQPQHF
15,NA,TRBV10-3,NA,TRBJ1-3,TGTGCCGCAAATACAGGGCGCGCCTCTGGAAACACCATATATTTT,CAANTGRASGNTIYF
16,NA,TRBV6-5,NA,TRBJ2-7,TGTGCCAGCAGTTACTCCTCCGAGCCCAGGGCCTACGAGCAGTACTTC,CASSYSSEPRAYEQYF
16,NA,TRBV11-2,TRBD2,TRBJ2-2,TGTGCCAGCAGCACCCTAGCGGGGGTAAACACCGGGGAGCTGTTTTTT,CASSTLAGVNTGELFF
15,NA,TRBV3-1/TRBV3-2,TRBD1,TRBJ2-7,TGTGCCAGCAGCCAAGGAGGACAGGGGGTCTACGAGCAGTACTTC,CASSQGGQGVYEQYF
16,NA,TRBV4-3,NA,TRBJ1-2,TGCGCCAGCAGCCACTTGACAGCTTCCGTGGACTATGGCTACACCTTC,CASSHLTASVDYGYTF
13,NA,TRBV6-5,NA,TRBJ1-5,TGTGCCAGCAGTTACCGAGTGGGGGGGCCCCAGCATTTT,CASSYRVGGPQHF
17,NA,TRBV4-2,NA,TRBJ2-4,TGTGCCAGCAGCCAAGATCGGGCGGGGCTAGCCAAAAACATTCAGTACTTC,CASSQDRAGLAKNIQYF
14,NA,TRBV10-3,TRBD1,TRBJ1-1,TGTGCCATCAAAGAGACAGGGATAAACACTGAAGCTTTCTTT,CAIKETGINTEAFF
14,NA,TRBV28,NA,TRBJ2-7,TGTGCCAGCAGTTTTGCGGGGAGGCTCTACGAGCAGTACTTC,CASSFAGRLYEQYF
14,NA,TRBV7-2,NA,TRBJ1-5,TGTGCCAGCAGCTTAGGTCCTACGTCCCAGCCCCAGCATTTT,CASSLGPTSQPQHF
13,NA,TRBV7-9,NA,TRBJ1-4,TGTGCCAGCAGCCCTCCGGGGGGGCGGGAACTGTTTTTT,CASSPPGGRELFF
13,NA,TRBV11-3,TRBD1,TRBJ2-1,TGTGCCAGCAGCCAAACAGGGGGCAATGAGCAGTTCTTC,CASSQTGGNEQFF
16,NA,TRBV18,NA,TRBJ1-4,TGTGCCAGCTCACGAGGTTCAGCGGCAACTAATGAAAAACTGTTTTTT,CASSRGSAATNEKLFF
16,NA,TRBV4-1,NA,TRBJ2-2,TGCGCCAGCAGCCAAGAGACAGGATTGAACACCGGGGAGCTGTTTTTT,CASSQETGLNTGELFF
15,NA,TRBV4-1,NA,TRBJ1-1,TGCGCCAGCAGATCTTCAGGCAGAGCGAACACTGAAGCTTTCTTT,CASRSSGRANTEAFF
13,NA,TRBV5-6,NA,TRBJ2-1,TGTGCCAGCAGCTTTTGGGGGAGGAATGAGCAGTTCTTC,CASSFWGRNEQFF
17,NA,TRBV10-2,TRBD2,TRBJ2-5,TGCGCCAGCAGTGAGCCGCTAGCGGGAGATGGGCAAGAGACCCAGTACTTC,CASSEPLAGDGQETQYF
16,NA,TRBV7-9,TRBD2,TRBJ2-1,TGTGCCACCACTGTGACGGCGGGAGATGGGTACAATGAGCAGTTCTTC,CATTVTAGDGYNEQFF
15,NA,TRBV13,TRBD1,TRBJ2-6,TGTGCCAGCAGCTCGACAGGGTTCGGGGCCAACGTCCTGACTTTC,CASSSTGFGANVLTF
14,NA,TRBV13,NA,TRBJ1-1,TGTGCCAGCAGCTTGCTGGGACAGAACACTGAAGCTTTCTTT,CASSLLGQNTEAFF
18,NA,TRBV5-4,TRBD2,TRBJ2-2,TGTGCCAGCAGCTTAGGGCTAGCGGGGCAACAGAACACCGGGGAGCTGTTTTTT,CASSLGLAGQQNTGELFF
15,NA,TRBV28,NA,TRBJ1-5,TGTGCCAGCAGCTTAGGGCAGACTAGCAATCAGCCCCAGCATTTT,CASSLGQTSNQPQHF
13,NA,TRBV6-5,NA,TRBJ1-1,TGTGCCAGCAGTAGAATAGTGAACACTGAAGCTTTCTTT,CASSRIVNTEAFF
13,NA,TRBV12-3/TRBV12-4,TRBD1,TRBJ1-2,TGTGCCAGCAGTTCGGGACAGGGGGATGGCTACACCTTC,CASSSGQGDGYTF
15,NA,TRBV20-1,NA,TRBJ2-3,TGCAGTGCTAGTTTCGTGGAGGGGTCGCCAGATACGCAGTATTTT,CSASFVEGSPDTQYF
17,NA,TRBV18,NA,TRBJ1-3,TGTGCCAGCTCACGAGTTTCAGGGGTCAGCTCTGGAAACACCATATATTTT,CASSRVSGVSSGNTIYF
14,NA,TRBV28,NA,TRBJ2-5,TGTGCCAGCAGCTTAGGGGGGAGGCGGGAGACCCAGTACTTC,CASSLGGRRETQYF
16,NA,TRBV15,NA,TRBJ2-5,TGTGCCACCAGCAGGGGCAGGGCGCGCCCACAAGAGACCCAGTACTTC,CATSRGRARPQETQYF
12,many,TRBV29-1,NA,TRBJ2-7,TGCAGCGTTCTTAAGAGCTCCTACGAGCAGTACTTC,CSVLKSSYEQYF
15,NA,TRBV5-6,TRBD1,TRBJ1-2,TGTGCCAGCAGCTTGCCTGGACAGGGGACGTATGGCTACACCTTC,CASSLPGQGTYGYTF
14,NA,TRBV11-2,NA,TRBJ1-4,TGTGCCAGCAGCCAAAAGGGACTTTATGAAAAACTGTTTTTT,CASSQKGLYEKLFF
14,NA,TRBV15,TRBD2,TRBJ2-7,TGTGCCACCAGCAGAGGGGACTACTCCTACGAGCAGTACTTC,CATSRGDYSYEQYF
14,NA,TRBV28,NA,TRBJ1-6,TGTGCCAGCAGTCCCAACCCCCGGTATTCACCCCTCCACTTT,CASSPNPRYSPLHF
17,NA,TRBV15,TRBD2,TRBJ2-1,TGTGCCACCAGCACCTCCGGGACTAGCGGGAGGGCCCATGAGCAGTTCTTC,CATSTSGTSGRAHEQFF
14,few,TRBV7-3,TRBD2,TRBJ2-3,TGTGCCAGCAGCTTAACGGGGGGGACAGATACGCAGTATTTT,CASSLTGGTDTQYF
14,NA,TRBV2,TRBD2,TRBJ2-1,TGTGCCAGCGTCCTACTAGCGGCTGACAATGAGCAGTTCTTC,CASVLLAADNEQFF
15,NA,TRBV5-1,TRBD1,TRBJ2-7,TGCGCCAGCGCCTTAGGGGCAGGGGGCATGAGCGAGCAGTACTTC,CASALGAGGMSEQYF
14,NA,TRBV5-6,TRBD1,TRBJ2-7,TGTGCCAGCAGCTGGCAGGGGGTTTCCTACGAGCAGTACTTC,CASSWQGVSYEQYF
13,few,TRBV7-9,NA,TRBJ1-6,TGTGCCAGCAGCTTAGGGGGGCGGTCACCCCTCCACTTT,CASSLGGRSPLHF
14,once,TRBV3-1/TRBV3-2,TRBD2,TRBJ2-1,TGTGCCAGCAGCGTAGCGGGAGGGCACAATGAGCAGTTCTTC,CASSVAGGHNEQFF
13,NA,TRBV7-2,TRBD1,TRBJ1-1,TGTGCCAGCAGCTTAATAGGGACAGGGGAAGCTTTCTTT,CASSLIGTGEAFF
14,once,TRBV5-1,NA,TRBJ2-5,TGCGCCAGCAGATACTGGACAGAAGGGGAGACCCAGTACTTC,CASRYWTEGETQYF
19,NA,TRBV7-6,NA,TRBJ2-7,TGTGCCAGCAGCTTAGTCCCCCCGCCATTCGGGTTAAGCTCCTACGAGCAGTACTTC,CASSLVPPPFGLSSYEQYF
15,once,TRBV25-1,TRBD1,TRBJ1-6,TGTGCCAGCAGTGGGGACAGGGGAATTAATTCACCCCTCCACTTT,CASSGDRGINSPLHF
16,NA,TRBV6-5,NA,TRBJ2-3,TGTGCCAGCAGTTACTATGGCGGGCTCCCGTCGGATACGCAGTATTTT,CASSYYGGLPSDTQYF
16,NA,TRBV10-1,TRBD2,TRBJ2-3,TGCGCCAGCAGTGAGGTGCGGGAGGCTTTCACAGATACGCAGTATTTT,CASSEVREAFTDTQYF
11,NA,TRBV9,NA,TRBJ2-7,TGTGCCAGCAGCGCGGGTCGGGAGCAGTACTTC,CASSAGREQYF